This T cell receptor beta chain was identified during a study of blood T cell repertoires in COVID-19. The repertoire was sequenced with immunoSEQ multiplex PCR; TCRdb's copy has only in-frame clones and lacks some. The sample lists roughly 240,000 clones; about 82% were seen once. The sample consisted of PBMCs or T cells enriched from blood (not recorded which). The sequence was obtained from a woman aged 45-60 years with acute COVID-19.

In nucleotides, the CDR3 is TGTGCCAGCTCACCGCAGGACAGTTTCTCTGGAAACACCATATATTTT. Encoded protein: CASSPQDSFSGNTIYF. The chain is built from TRBV18 and TRBJ1-3, with D perhaps matching TRBD1 (6 bases). Germline lookup yields CDR1 KGHSH and CDR2 LQKENI. The CDR3 is 16 amino acids. Trimming cost V 3 bases and J 0 bases, with 12 bases left between them.